The rows below give T cell receptor beta chains drawn from one sample of a study of cytomegalovirus exposure and HLA in healthy donors. Using immunoSEQ multiplex PCR, the repertoire was profiled, and TCRdb retains in-frame clones only, with some absent. The sample carries about 130,000 clones, 82% recorded once. The specimen was PBMCs. These TCRs come from a boy aged 10-17 years in good health and CMV-seronegative. The CDR3 runs from the conserved cysteine through the conserved F or W. The order of the fields is D gene, V gene, J gene, clone size, CDR3 DNA, CDR3 protein. D genes are given only for firm matches. Expanded clones are given a class, and other clones once, few, many or no size at all.

.	TRBV4-3	TRBJ2-7	.	TGCGCCAGCAGCCACGAAAGACTAGGGGTCTACGAGCAGTACTTC	CASSHERLGVYEQYF
.	TRBV9	TRBJ2-7	.	TGTGCCAGCAGCCCTTATCCGCCGGGCACTAGATTCTACGAGCAGTACTTC	CASSPYPPGTRFYEQYF
.	TRBV9	TRBJ1-1	.	TGTGCCAGCAGCGTAGGCACAGGTAACACTGAAGCTTTCTTT	CASSVGTGNTEAFF
.	TRBV30	TRBJ1-1	.	TGTGCCTGGGAACACAGGGACGGCACTGAAGCTTTCTTT	CAWEHRDGTEAFF
TRBD1	TRBV6-1	TRBJ1-1	.	TGTGCCAGCAGAATCGGGACAGGTAGCACTGAAGCTTTCTTT	CASRIGTGSTEAFF
.	TRBV7-2	TRBJ1-4	.	TGTGCCAGCAGCCCCGCCGAGGGCCGAGGTGAAAAACTGTTTTTT	CASSPAEGRGEKLFF
TRBD2	TRBV29-1	TRBJ2-7	.	TGCAGCGTCATGACTAGCGGACTATACGAGCAGTACTTC	CSVMTSGLYEQYF
TRBD1	TRBV25-1	TRBJ1-2	.	TGTGCCAGCAGTGAAGCAGGGGGCGACCTCTATGGCTACCCCTTC	CASSEAGGDLYGYPF
.	TRBV6-5	TRBJ1-1	.	TGTGCCAGCAGTAGCCCGGACAGAACGGCTTTCTTT	CASSSPDRTAFF
TRBD1	TRBV30	TRBJ1-6	.	TGTGCCTGGAGCGGGACAGCTAGTAATTCACCCCTCCACTTT	CAWSGTASNSPLHF
.	TRBV27	TRBJ2-1	.	TGTGCATCGGCAGGGTACAATGAGCAGTTCTTC	CASAGYNEQFF
TRBD2	TRBV6-5	TRBJ2-7	.	TGTGCCAGCAGTTTGGTAGCGGGACTCTCCTACGAGCAGTACTTT	CASSLVAGLSYEQYF
TRBD2	TRBV27	TRBJ2-7	once	TGTGCCAGCAGGCAACTAGCGGGAGGGCACGAGCAGTACTTC	CASRQLAGGHEQYF
.	TRBV4-3	TRBJ2-1	.	TGCGCCAGCAGCCAAGAAACAGGTCGGAGCTCCTACAATGAGCAGTTCTTC	CASSQETGRSSYNEQFF
TRBD1	TRBV30	TRBJ1-5	.	TGTGCCTGGAGTCCTGGACAGGGGAATCAGCCCCAGCATTTT	CAWSPGQGNQPQHF
TRBD2	TRBV4-1	TRBJ2-7	once	TGCGCCAGCAGTCAAGCTGGACTAGCTGGTCCCGAGCAGTACTTC	CASSQAGLAGPEQYF
.	TRBV7-6	TRBJ2-5	.	TGTGCCAGCAGCTTAATACTGGAGACCCAGTACTTC	CASSLILETQYF
TRBD1	TRBV19	TRBJ1-2	.	TGTGCCAGTACTAAGGACAGGGCTAGGGGCTACACCTTC	CASTKDRARGYTF
.	TRBV2	TRBJ2-7	.	TGTGCCAGCCCTCCGCGAGCGGGTCCCTACGAGCAGTACTTC	CASPPRAGPYEQYF
.	TRBV5-4	TRBJ1-2	.	TGTGCCAGCAGCTTGGAGACCGGGGATGGCTACACCTTC	CASSLETGDGYTF
TRBD2	TRBV7-2	TRBJ2-1	.	TGTGCCAGCAGCCGTTCGCGGGAGGACTACAATGAGCAGTTCTTC	CASSRSREDYNEQFF
.	TRBV4-1	TRBJ1-6	.	TGCGCCAGCAGCCGCCCGGGGGGCGGAGGGGGTTCACCCCTCCACTTT	CASSRPGGGGGSPLHF
TRBD2	TRBV6-6	TRBJ2-1	.	TGTGCCAGCAGTCAACTTCTAGCGGGAGGCGAGCAGTTCTTC	CASSQLLAGGEQFF
.	TRBV18	TRBJ2-5	.	TGTGCCAGCTCACCACCGGTTGTCGCGCCAGGGGGGCCCCAGTACTTC	CASSPPVVAPGGPQYF
.	TRBV2	TRBJ2-1	.	TGTGCCAGCAGTGAAGCAGCCAGGGCAAGTATCAATGAGCAGTTCTTC	CASSEAARASINEQFF
TRBD2	TRBV30	TRBJ2-1	.	TGTGCCTGCACGGGAGGTTACAATGAGCAGTTCTTC	CACTGGYNEQFF
TRBD2	TRBV5-5	TRBJ2-2	.	TGTGCCAGCAGCTTTCTGGGACTAGCCAACACCGGGGAGCTGTTTTTT	CASSFLGLANTGELFF
TRBD2	TRBV5-4	TRBJ2-3	once	TGTGCCAGCAGCTTGGGAGCGGGAGGGCCGGGAGATACGCAGTATTTT	CASSLGAGGPGDTQYF
TRBD2	TRBV6-6	TRBJ2-3	.	TGTGCCAGCAGTTACTTAGCGGGAGTGGGAGGTACGCAGTATTTT	CASSYLAGVGGTQYF
TRBD1	TRBV30	TRBJ2-1	.	TGTGCCTGGAGTGCCGGGACAGGGTACAATGAGCAGTTCTTC	CAWSAGTGYNEQFF
TRBD1	TRBV5-4	TRBJ1-2	.	TGTGCCAGCAGGGGGGGACAGGGTGATAGAGGCTACACCTTC	CASRGGQGDRGYTF
TRBD2	TRBV7-6	TRBJ2-1	.	TGTGCCAGCGCTCCAAGTCAAGCGGGAGACTATTACAATGAGCAGTTCTTC	CASAPSQAGDYYNEQFF
TRBD1	TRBV5-1	TRBJ2-7	.	TGCGCCAGCAGCTCGACAGGGGGGAAGTACGAGCAGTACTTC	CASSSTGGKYEQYF
.	TRBV7-9	TRBJ2-7	.	TGTTCCAGCAGCTCGGACAGACACCTTTCCTACGAGCAGTACTTC	CSSSSDRHLSYEQYF
.	TRBV6-1	TRBJ2-3	.	TGTGCCAGCAGTGCTCTCAGGGGCACAGATACGCAGTATTTT	CASSALRGTDTQYF
TRBD1	TRBV30	TRBJ2-7	.	TGTGCCTGGAGACAGGGGGCCTCCTACGAGCAGTACTTC	CAWRQGASYEQYF
.	TRBV11-2	TRBJ1-2	few	TGTGCCAGCAGCTTTGAGGGGCGGGGTGGCTACACCTTC	CASSFEGRGGYTF
TRBD2	TRBV11-3	TRBJ2-7	.	TGTGCCAGCAGCTTAGATGGGACTAGCGGGAGCTACGAGCAGTACTTC	CASSLDGTSGSYEQYF
TRBD1	TRBV5-8	TRBJ2-7	.	TGTGCCAGCAGTAGACAGGGCTTGGACGAGCAGTACTTC	CASSRQGLDEQYF
.	TRBV5-1	TRBJ2-3	.	TGCGCCAGCAGCTCCAGGTCGGAGGGATTCACAGATACGCAGTATTTT	CASSSRSEGFTDTQYF
.	TRBV4-1	TRBJ2-7	.	TGCGCCAGCAGCCCCATTGGGCTAGCCCGCCACGAGCAGTACTTC	CASSPIGLARHEQYF
TRBD1	TRBV7-2	TRBJ2-6	.	TGTGCCAGCAGCTTATACGGGACAGCTAGCTCTGGGGCCAACGTCCTGACTTTC	CASSLYGTASSGANVLTF
.	TRBV4-1	TRBJ1-5	.	TGCGCCAGCAGTCCGACAGGTAGCAATCAGCCCCAGCATTTT	CASSPTGSNQPQHF
.	TRBV4-2	TRBJ1-1	.	TGTGCCAGCAGCCCCGCAGGGGCGTCCAACACTGAAGCTTTCTTT	CASSPAGASNTEAFF
.	TRBV30	TRBJ1-4	.	TGTGCCTGGAGTGTAGCGAACAGGGTGGGTGAAAAACTGTTTTTT	CAWSVANRVGEKLFF
.	TRBV7-9	TRBJ1-2	.	TGTGCCAGCAGGGCAGATAGCGCGCAAGGCTACACCTTC	CASRADSAQGYTF
.	TRBV11-2	TRBJ1-1	.	TGTGCCAGCAGCCGGCGGGGGACATCAGACGACACTGAAGCTTTCTTT	CASSRRGTSDDTEAFF
TRBD1	TRBV2	TRBJ1-2	.	TGTGCCAGCAGTAAGCCCCGGGACAGCTCTGTCCTCACCTTC	CASSKPRDSSVLTF
.	TRBV27	TRBJ2-4	.	TGTGCCAGCAGTTTCTCAGCCAAAAACATTCAGTACTTC	CASSFSAKNIQYF